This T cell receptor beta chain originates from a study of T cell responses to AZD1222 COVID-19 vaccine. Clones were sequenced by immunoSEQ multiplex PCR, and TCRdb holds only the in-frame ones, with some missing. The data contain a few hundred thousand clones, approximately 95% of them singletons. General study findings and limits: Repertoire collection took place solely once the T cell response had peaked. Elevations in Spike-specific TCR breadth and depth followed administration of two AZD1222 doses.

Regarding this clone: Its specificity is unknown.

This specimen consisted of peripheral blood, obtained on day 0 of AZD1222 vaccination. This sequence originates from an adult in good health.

This chain's CDR3 is CASSQGWGSRGQETQYF. In DNA, the CDR3 is TGTGCCAGCAGCCAAGGGTGGGGAAGCCGAGGCCAAGAGACCCAGTACTTC. The rearrangement links TRBV3-1 (or the pseudogene TRBV3-2) to TRBJ2-5; no reliable D call. The length of the CDR3 is 17 residues. CDR1 and CDR2 (germline): LGHDT, YNNKEL (reference sequence). V lost 1 base to trimming and J lost 1 base, with 16 bases between them.